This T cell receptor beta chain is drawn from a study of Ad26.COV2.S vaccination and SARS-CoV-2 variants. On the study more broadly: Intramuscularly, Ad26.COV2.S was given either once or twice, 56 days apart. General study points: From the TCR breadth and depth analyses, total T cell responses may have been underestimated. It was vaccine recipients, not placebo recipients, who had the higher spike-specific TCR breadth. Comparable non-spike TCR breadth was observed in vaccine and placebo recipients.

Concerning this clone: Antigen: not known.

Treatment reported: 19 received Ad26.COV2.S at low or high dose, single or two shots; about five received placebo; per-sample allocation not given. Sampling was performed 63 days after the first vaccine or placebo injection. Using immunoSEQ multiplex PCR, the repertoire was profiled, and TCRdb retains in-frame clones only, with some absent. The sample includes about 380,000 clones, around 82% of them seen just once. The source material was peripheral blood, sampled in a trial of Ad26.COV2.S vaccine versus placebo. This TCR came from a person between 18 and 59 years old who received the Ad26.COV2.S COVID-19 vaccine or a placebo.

As DNA, the CDR3 is TGTGCCAGCAGCCAAGATAGTACTGAAGCTTTCTTT. Amino acid sequence: CASSQDSTEAFF. The chain recombines TRBV4-2 with TRBJ1-1; D gene ambiguous. CDR1 LGHNA and CDR2 YNFKEQ come from the germline V gene. Trimming removed 0 bases from V and 5 bases from J, with 4 bases in between. CDR3 length: 12 amino acids.